The clone carrying this T cell receptor (beta chain) was seen a few times. The antigen is undetermined. 5'RACE template switching added a universal primer site and UMIs to TCR cDNA. TCRdb analysed the 5' RACE reads with MiXCR anew, one entry per CDR3 protein. The top ten hold about 14% of the sample, which has some 500,000 distinct CDR3 sequences, approximately 13% seen once. This sample stems from a study of T cells after yellow fever vaccination. Overall study results and limits: Weaker overall was a secondary response that nonetheless peaked faster, on day 5 versus 15. Any FACS-sorted repertoire could hold abundant clonotypes that contaminate it from the bulk population. Clones that expanded after primary vaccination mostly reappeared after the booster (96% CD4, 80% to 90% CD8).

CDR3 size: 15 residues. Per the germline V gene, CDR1 is SNHLY and CDR2 is FYNNEI. J was trimmed by 6 bases and V by 4 bases; bases with no gene match: 8. V and J are TRBV2 and TRBJ2-7, with 11 bases that match TRBD2. This TCR came from a young man who received the YFV17D yellow fever vaccine. The sample here was PBMCs, taken on the day of the yellow fever booster vaccination. The CDR3 loop is CASSGVWGTSGEQYF. The CDR3 coding sequence is TGTGCCAGCAGTGGTGTGTGGGGGACTAGCGGCGAGCAGTACTTC.